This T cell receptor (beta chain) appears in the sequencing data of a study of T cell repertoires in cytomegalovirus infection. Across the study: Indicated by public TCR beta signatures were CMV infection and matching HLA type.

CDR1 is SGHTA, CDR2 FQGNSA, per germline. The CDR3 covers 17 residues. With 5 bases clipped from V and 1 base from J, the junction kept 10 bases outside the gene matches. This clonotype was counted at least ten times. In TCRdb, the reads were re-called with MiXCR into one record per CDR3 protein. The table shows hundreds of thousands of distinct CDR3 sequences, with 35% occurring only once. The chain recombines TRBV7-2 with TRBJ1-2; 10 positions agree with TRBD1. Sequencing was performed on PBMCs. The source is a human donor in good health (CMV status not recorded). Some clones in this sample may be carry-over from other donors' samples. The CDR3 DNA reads TGTGCCAGCAGCCCCGGGACAGGGGTATTTATTAACTATGGCTACACCTTC. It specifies CASSPGTGVFINYGYTF.